This T cell receptor (beta chain) was sequenced in a study of cytomegalovirus exposure and HLA in healthy donors. Study-level findings and limits: The study put under 200 TCR beta chains on its list as cytomegalovirus-associated. Within the approximately 110 validation repertoires, first-cohort TCR clusters tended to co-occur, according to a later analysis.

The donors were in the roughly 130-subject validation cohort, distinct from the approximately 670-subject first cohort. CDR3 length: 16 amino acids. V gave up 5 bases and J gave up 5 bases; unmatched junction bases: 15. Germline V lookup: CDR1 SEHNR, CDR2 FQNEAQ (reference sequence). Points on this clone: Its target is unknown.

Sequencing was performed with immunoSEQ multiplex PCR; in TCRdb, only in-frame clones are kept and a portion is missing. The sample carries about 88,000 clones, roughly 84% recorded once. This sequence originates from a woman aged 18-29 years in good health and CMV-seropositive. The sample consisted of PBMCs. The V gene is TRBV7-9, the J gene TRBJ2-7, with 7 bases that match TRBD2. The CDR3 loop reads CASSATAGGMPHEQYF. The CDR3 DNA reads as TGTGCCAGCAGCGCCACCGCCGGGGGGATGCCTCACGAGCAGTACTTC. Variable domain in full (rest from reference TRBV7-9 and TRBJ2-7): DTGVSQNPRHKITKRGQNVTFRCDPISEHNRLYWYRQTLGQGPEFLTYFQNEAQLEKSRLLSDRFSAERPKGSFSTLEIQRTEQGDSAMYLCASSATAGGMPHEQYFGPGTRLTVT.